This TCR beta chain was sequenced for a study of OX40 agonist ivuxolimab in advanced cancers. Germline CDR1 reads SNHLY; CDR2 reads FYNNEI. V dropped 6 bases and J dropped 4; count of bases not matched to a gene: 4. This CDR3 comprises 14 residues. Profiling relied on immunoSEQ multiplex PCR, and the TCRdb table lists in-frame clones only, not all of them. The repertoire consists of 130,000 or so clones, with roughly nine tenths occurring once and the leading ten covering 0.95% to 1.4%. Here the sequenced sample was CD4+ or CD8+ T cells sorted from blood, taken in a trial of the OX40 agonist ivuxolimab. The rearrangement joins TRBV2 to TRBJ1-2; TRBD1 aligns across 11 bases. This clonotype was obtained from an adult with an advanced solid tumor such as melanoma, head and neck, liver or kidney cancer. In DNA form, the CDR3 reads TGTGCCAGCAGGGGGGACAGGGGGTCCTATGGCTACACCTTC. Encoded protein: CASRGDRGSYGYTF.